A single sample is the source of the 23 T cell receptor beta chains below, sequenced in a study of human CD8 memory T cell subsets. UMI-labeled 5' RACE was the method by which TCR beta libraries were made. TCRdb re-called the 5' RACE reads; one entry per CDR3 protein, DNA not given. The sample holds roughly 4,700 distinct CDR3 sequences. The source material was CD8+ T cells from PBMCs. The receptor set was obtained from a human donor in good health.

The chain carries TRBV7-9 and TRBJ2-3; checking the TCRdb D call of TRBD1 is not possible without DNA. This CDR3 has 16 residues. The germline gives CDR1 SEHNR, CDR2 FQNEAQ (reference sequence). CDR3 protein: CASRGPPGGLTDTQYF.

The chain joins TRBV27 to TRBJ1-2; checking the TCRdb D call of TRBD1 is not possible without DNA. The germline gives CDR1 MNHEY, CDR2 SMNVEV (reference sequence). The length of the CDR3 is 13 residues. The CDR3 loop is CASSLSADAGYTF.

The V and J genes are TRBV5-1 and TRBJ2-7; the D call from TCRdb, TRBD1, cannot be confirmed without DNA. The CDR3 spans 16 residues. Germline assignment: CDR1 SGHRS and CDR2 YFSETQ. CDR3 region: CASSLETGGDSYEQYF.

The CDR3 sequence: CASPPPGLAGSADTQYF. This chain joins TRBV6-1 and TRBJ2-3; TCRdb's D call, TRBD2, is unchecked because there is no DNA. The CDR3 spans 17 residues. CDR1 is MNHNS and CDR2 is SASEGT in the germline V gene.

Considering frequency, this clonotype is medium-sized. This chain connects TRBV6-4 to TRBJ2-3; the D call of TRBD2 rests on TCRdb alone, since no DNA is present to check it. Germline values: CDR1 MRHNA, CDR2 SNTAGT. The CDR3 is 15 amino acids. The CDR3 sequence: CASSSASGGPDTQYF.

The CDR3 loop reads CASSLGRGGGYEQYF. The V and J genes are TRBV11-2 and TRBJ2-7; TCRdb outputs TRBD2, but without DNA this stays unchecked. Germline CDR1 reads SGHAT; CDR2 reads FQNNGV. The CDR3 extends over 15 amino acids.

The chain recombines TRBV3-1 with TRBJ1-3; with no DNA, the TCRdb D assignment of TRBD1 cannot be verified. Germline values: CDR1 LGHDT, CDR2 YNNKEL (reference sequence). This CDR3 comprises 15 residues. This CDR3 is CASSQTVLFRNTIYF.

The genes are TRBV4-1 and TRBJ1-1; checking the TCRdb D call of TRBD1 is not possible without DNA. The CDR3 has 15 residues. Per the germline V gene, CDR1 is MGHRA and CDR2 is YSYEKL. CDR3 amino acids: CASSQVTGGATEAFF.

The rearrangement links TRBV28 to TRBJ2-1; TCRdb's D call, TRBD2, is unchecked because there is no DNA. Germline CDR1 and CDR2: MDHEN and SYDVKM. CDR3 length: 15 residues. The CDR3: CASSFILAGGAGQFF.

The V gene is TRBV10-3, the J gene TRBJ1-5; TCRdb proposes TRBD1, but this gene call is untestable without DNA. CDR3 length: 14 residues. The germline CDR1 and CDR2 sequences are ENHRY and SYGVKD. The CDR3 region is CAISDLREDQPQHF.

This clonotype registers medium-sized by frequency. This chain links TRBV6-6 with TRBJ1-1. The germline V gene has CDR1 MNHNY and CDR2 SVGAGI (reference sequence). CDR3 length: 13 amino acids. CDR3 in amino acids: CASSYRESTEAFF.

The chain has TRBV2 and TRBJ1-1; the TCRdb D gene call, TRBD1, has no DNA to confirm it. From germline, CDR1 is SNHLY and CDR2 FYNNEI. This CDR3 spans 15 amino acids. The CDR3 loop reads CASSEFDRGNTEAFF. Together with reference TRBV2 and TRBJ1-1, the CDR3 gives the full variable domain: EPEVTQTPSHQVTQMGQEVILRCVPISNHLYFYWYRQILGQKVEFLVSFYNNEISEKSEIFDDQFSVERPDGSNFTLKIRSTKLEDSAMYFCASSEFDRGNTEAFFGQGTRLTVV.

Measured by frequency, this clonotype is medium-sized. The CDR3: CASSFNRGCYEQYF. The chain is built from TRBV7-4 and TRBJ2-7; the D call of TRBD1 rests on TCRdb alone, since no DNA is present to check it. This CDR3 is built from 14 residues. CDR1 is SGHVT and CDR2 is SQSDAQ in the germline V gene.

The chain combines TRBV4-3 with TRBJ2-2. CDR3 length: 18 residues. Per the germline V gene, CDR1 is LGHNA and CDR2 is YSLEER. The CDR3 region is CASSQDVLEWQNTGELFF.

The chain joins TRBV27 to TRBJ2-7; as DNA is missing, the TRBD1 call by TCRdb cannot be tested. Germline CDR1 and CDR2: MNHEY and SMNVEV (reference sequence). The CDR3 is 17 residues long. The CDR3 reads CASSPLMGQGVSYEQYF.

This clonotype registers large by frequency. The chain carries TRBV20-1 and TRBJ1-2. The CDR3 consists of 12 residues. The germline V gene encodes CDR1 DFQATT and CDR2 SNEGSKA (reference sequence). CDR3 loop: CSARVGDYGYTF.

The chain links TRBV6-4 to TRBJ2-2; TCRdb's D gene call, TRBD1, goes unchecked for lack of DNA. The V gene's germline CDR1 is MRHNA and CDR2 SNTAGT. The CDR3 is 15 residues long. This CDR3 is CASSDSNGGSGELFF.

This clonotype is labeled medium-sized based on frequency. The chain combines TRBV28 with TRBJ2-5; the TRBD1 assignment by TCRdb is unverifiable without DNA. The CDR3 has 16 amino acids. Germline lookup yields CDR1 MDHEN and CDR2 SYDVKM. This CDR3 is CASSLFGTGLQETQYF. Full variable domain (remainder filled in from reference TRBV28 and TRBJ2-5): DVKVTQSSRYLVKRTGEKVFLECVQDMDHENMFWYRQDPGLGLRLIYFSYDVKMKEKGDIPEGYSVSREKKERFSLILESASTNQTSMYLCASSLFGTGLQETQYFGPGTRLLVL.

This clonotype is identified as medium-sized from frequency. The V and J genes are TRBV7-9 and TRBJ1-2; TCRdb's D call, TRBD1, is unchecked because there is no DNA. Per germline, CDR1 SEHNR and CDR2 FQNEAQ (reference sequence). This CDR3 comprises 14 residues. The CDR3: CASSDSQGDYGYTF. Filled out from reference TRBV7-9 and TRBJ1-2, the complete variable domain reads DTGVSQNPRHKITKRGQNVTFRCDPISEHNRLYWYRQTLGQGPEFLTYFQNEAQLEKSRLLSDRFSAERPKGSFSTLEIQRTEQGDSAMYLCASSDSQGDYGYTFGSGTRLTVV.

This chain joins TRBV6-4 and TRBJ2-5; checking the TCRdb D call of TRBD1 is not possible without DNA. The CDR3 covers 16 residues. Per the germline V gene, CDR1 is MRHNA and CDR2 is SNTAGT. This CDR3 is CASSDSSGGGKETQYF.

According to its frequency, this clonotype is medium-sized (0.01 to 0.1%). The CDR3 region is CSARDLGLAGETGELFF. The rearrangement links TRBV20-1 to TRBJ2-2; no DNA is available, so the TRBD2 call from TCRdb remains unchecked. The CDR3 loop spans 17 amino acids. Germline V gene sequence: CDR1 DFQATT, CDR2 SNEGSKA (reference sequence).

The chain recombines TRBV6-4 with TRBJ1-2; TCRdb's D gene call, TRBD1, goes unchecked for lack of DNA. This CDR3 has 14 residues. CDR1 is MRHNA, CDR2 SNTAGT, per germline. The chain's CDR3 is CASSDGTGGYGYTF.

Its frequency marks this clonotype as medium-sized. The J gene is TRBJ2-3, the V gene TRBV6-2 or TRBV6-3; TCRdb's D call of TRBD1 is untestable without DNA. The CDR3 length is 15 residues. CDR1 is MNHEY and CDR2 is SVGEGT in the germline V gene. The CDR3 is CASSAGGTGADTQYF.